This TCR delta chain was documented in a study of gamma-delta T cells after stem cell transplantation. Germline V CDR1 and CDR2: GEAIGNYY, EKD. The length of the CDR3 is 18 residues. Trimming took off 3 bases at V and 0 bases at J, with 22 bases between the two ends. A few counts support this clone. The mismatch at residue 5 between this DNA's translation and the TCRdb protein of a much larger clone likely reflects a read error; the protein shown is translated from the DNA. TCRdb made new clone calls on the RT-PCR reads using CATT. Of about 5,400 delta-chain clones in the sample, around 9.6% were seen once.

Sequenced input: gamma-delta T cells. The sequence was collected from a human donor. It is not recorded whose cells these are; they may come from a transplant donor. The chain is built from TRDV2 and TRDJ1; D is perhaps TRDD3 (6 bases). The CDR3 is CACDALEDTKRYTDKLIF. DNA for the CDR3: TGTGCCTGTGACGCACTCGAAGATACGAAGAGATACACCGATAAACTCATCTTT.